The clone carrying this TCR beta chain was found once. The repertoire was sequenced with immunoSEQ multiplex PCR; TCRdb's copy has only in-frame clones and lacks some. The sample shows 130,000 or so clones, roughly 90% of them seen only once. In germline, CDR1 is SGHAT, CDR2 FQNNGV. This CDR3 has 13 amino acids. Trimming removed 3 bases at V and 1 base at J, with 6 bases between. This sample was taken from a study of control samples from healthy donors and cancer patients. The sequenced sample was blood. The chain is built from TRBV11-2 and TRBJ1-1; the D is unclear. This clonotype was obtained from a man aged 50 or older in good health. CDR3 amino acids: CASSLAPNTEAFF. CDR3 coding DNA: TGTGCCAGCAGCTTGGCCCCGAACACTGAAGCTTTCTTT.